The 10 T cell receptor beta chains reported below all come from one sample, sequenced in a study of T cells in Graves' hyperthyroidism and ophthalmopathy. Template material for amplifying TCR beta CDR3 regions consisted of RNA transcripts. An initial round of RT-PCR targeting the TCR CDR3 relied on the HTBI primer set. Each CDR3 protein is one row after TCRdb ran MiXCR on the multiplex PCR reads. Of 800,000 or so distinct CDR3 sequences in the sample, more than 30% are singletons; the top ten hold 7% to 10%. The sequenced sample was blood. The receptor source for this set is a man younger than 35 with Graves' hyperthyroidism.

The chain carries TRBV25-1 and TRBJ1-6, with D unresolved. The CDR3 runs to 13 residues. Germline CDR1 MGHDK, CDR2 SYGVNS. Between the trimmed V and J ends, which lost 0 bases and 15 bases, there was a span of 12 bases. The CDR3: CASSEYRRGHLHF. In nucleotides, the CDR3 is TGTGCCAGCAGTGAATATCGACGGGGTCACCTCCACTTT.

V gene TRBV30 combines with J gene TRBJ2-7, with a weak D call TRBD1 (5 bases). This CDR3 has 14 residues. Germline V lookup: CDR1 GTSNPN, CDR2 SVGIG (reference sequence). With 5 bases removed from V and 3 bases from J, the gap between germline ends came to 17 bases. CDR3 coding DNA: TGTGCCTGGGGAAATCAGGGCCAAAGCTACGAGCAGTACTTC. Encoded protein: CAWGNQGQSYEQYF.

This clonotype was recorded at least ten times. The V and J genes are TRBV29-1 and TRBJ1-5, with TRBD1 matching 9 bases. Germline V gene data show CDR1 as SQVTM and CDR2 as ANQGSEA. The CDR3 has 14 amino acids. The V gene end was trimmed by 4 bases and the J gene end by 0 bases; junction bases not matched to a gene: 1. The CDR3 here is CSVGTGDSNQPQHF. The CDR3 DNA is TGCAGCGTTGGGACAGGGGATAGCAATCAGCCCCAGCATTTT. The full variable domain, with the rest looked up from reference TRBV29-1 and TRBJ1-5, is SAVISQKPSRDICQRGTSLTIQCQVDSQVTMMFWYRQQPGQSLTLIATANQGSEATYESGFVIDKFPISRPNLTFSTLTVSNMSPEDSSIYLCSVGTGDSNQPQHFGDGTRLSIL.

The chain uses TRBV2 and TRBJ1-5; possible D gene TRBD1, 5 bases. This CDR3 has 15 amino acids. Looked up from germline, CDR1 is SNHLY and CDR2 is FYNNEI. Trimming shortened V by 5 bases and J by 5 bases, and 16 bases separated the two germline ends. CDR3 residues: CASSSNEGADQPQHF. For the CDR3, the DNA is TGTGCCAGCAGTTCCAATGAAGGGGCGGATCAGCCCCAGCATTTT.

This clonotype was detected only a few times. The V and J genes are TRBV2 and TRBJ1-2; D is uncertain. The germline gives CDR1 SNHLY, CDR2 FYNNEI. The CDR3 has 12 amino acids. V was trimmed by 1 base and J by 6 bases, leaving 6 bases between them. CDR3 region: CASSEGDHGYTF. The CDR3 region has the DNA TGTGCCAGCAGTGAAGGGGATCATGGCTACACCTTC.

This clonotype was observed at least ten times. The rearrangement links TRBV24-1 to TRBJ2-2, with TRBD2 identical over 8 bases. Trimming cost V 9 bases and J 3 bases; bases outside gene matches: 5. CDR1 and CDR2 from the germline V gene are KGHDR and SFDVKD. The CDR3 is 14 amino acids. For the CDR3, the DNA is TGTGCCACCGAGCGGGAGCCGTACACCGGGGAGCTGTTTTTT. It yields the protein CATEREPYTGELFF.

This clonotype has a count of ten or more. The rearrangement joins TRBV7-3 to TRBJ2-5; unclear D gene. From germline, CDR1 is SGHTA and CDR2 FQGTGA. The CDR3 is made up of 13 amino acids. V shed 5 bases and J shed 0 bases, with 7 bases lying between them. The CDR3 sequence is CASSPSYQETQYF. The CDR3 DNA reads as TGTGCCAGCAGCCCGTCTTACCAAGAGACCCAGTACTTC.

CDR3 amino acids: CASSHRGQLSSYEQYF. CDR3 nucleotides: TGTGCCAGCAGCCACAGAGGGCAGCTTAGCTCCTACGAGCAGTACTTC. The chain has TRBV11-2 and TRBJ2-7; a possible D gene is TRBD2 (5 bases). Trimming took off 5 bases at V and 0 bases at J, with 17 bases between the two ends. This CDR3 has 16 residues. Germline CDR1 is SGHAT and CDR2 is FQNNGV.

This clonotype was observed at least ten times. This chain uses TRBV29-1 with TRBJ1-1, with TRBD1 as a possible D gene (5 bases). Germline CDR1 reads SQVTM; CDR2 reads ANQGSEA. The V and J ends lost 4 bases and 4 bases respectively, with 13 bases between them. The CDR3 totals 13 residues. The CDR3 loop reads CSVGRGRLTEAFF. The CDR3 bases are TGCAGCGTTGGGCGGGGGAGGCTCACTGAAGCTTTCTTT. The entire variable domain, with the rest obtained from reference TRBV29-1 and TRBJ1-1, is as follows: SAVISQKPSRDICQRGTSLTIQCQVDSQVTMMFWYRQQPGQSLTLIATANQGSEATYESGFVIDKFPISRPNLTFSTLTVSNMSPEDSSIYLCSVGRGRLTEAFFGQGTRLTVV.

CDR3: CARWGGQETQYF. In nucleotides, the CDR3 is TGTGCCAGGTGGGGGGGACAAGAGACCCAGTACTTC. The chain has TRBV11-3 and TRBJ2-5, with TRBD2 matching over 7 bases. This CDR3 contains 12 residues. Per germline, CDR1 SGHNT and CDR2 YENEEA. The junction had 3 bases not matched to a gene; V was cut back by 9 bases and J by 2 bases.